This paragraph covers one TCR beta chain sequence. The germline CDR1 and CDR2 sequences are MDHEN and SYDVKM. The CDR3 has 14 amino acids. Trimming left V 5 bases short and J 0 bases short, with 10 bases between. RNA totalling about 0.45 to 1 ug underwent reverse transcription with random hexamers. TCRdb reanalysed the immunoSEQ multiplex PCR reads using MiXCR and keeps one entry per CDR3 protein. The sample holds roughly 200,000 distinct CDR3 sequences, about 91% seen once. The data were taken from a study of CD8 T cells in Susac syndrome. Sequencing targeted TCR beta in T cells from blood (CD8+ and CD4+).

The clonotype comes from a human donor with Susac syndrome. The rearrangement links TRBV28 to TRBJ1-1; D possibly corresponds to TRBD1 (5 bases). The sequenced sample was CD4+ T cells from PBMCs. Written as DNA, the CDR3 is TGTGCCAGCAGTACCGGGACGGTGAACACTGAAGCTTTCTTT. It encodes CASSTGTVNTEAFF.